The clone carrying this T cell receptor (beta chain) has ten or more counts. CDR3 length: 12 amino acids. Germline CDR1 reads MDHEN; CDR2 reads SYDVKM. The V gene lost 6 bases and the J gene lost 8 bases, with 13 bases spanning the gap. The record originates from a study of T cell repertoires in cytomegalovirus infection. TCRdb redid the calling of the reads with MiXCR, one entry per CDR3 protein. The sample has 150,000 to 200,000 distinct CDR3 sequences; about a tenth are singletons. V and J are TRBV28 and TRBJ1-2; D unresolved. This TCR was sampled from a human donor in good health (CMV status not recorded). Some clones in this sample may be carry-over from other donors' samples. Input material: PBMCs. In nucleotides, the CDR3 is TGTGCCAGCAGCCCACCTATTGAGGGCTACACCTTC. Translation gives CASSPPIEGYTF.